What follows describes a single T cell receptor (beta chain). Its antigen target is currently unknown. Per-base qualities were not stored, and no clone one base away is much larger. The sample originates from a study of control samples from healthy donors and cancer patients (dated by TCRdb to 2018 to 2021). The method was the immunoSEQ multiplex PCR assay. In TCRdb, the immuneACCESS table is reduced to in-frame sequences with V and J assigned. These tables do not hold every clone; where another copy was compared, an unresolved V gene accounts for under half, and the others remain unexplained. The sample yields about 22,000 clones; roughly four fifths were counted once. The ten largest account for approximately 30% of the sample. Trimming takes 8 bases from V and 13 bases from J, and the germline ends sit 20 bases apart. The germline V gene specifies SGHRS as CDR1 and YFSETQ as CDR2. Taken from cysteine to phenylalanine, the CDR3 has 12 residues. The read is trimmed to its CDR3 DNA, 36 bases read in frame from base 1.

The V and J genes are TRBV5-1 and TRBJ2-3; the D gene is perhaps TRBD1, from 6 matching bases. The clonotype originates from a man aged 60 to 69 with head and neck cancer. Sample: PBMCs. For the CDR3, the sequence is CASKTGSGAEYF. The sequence in DNA is TGCGCCAGTAAGACAGGTTCCGGGGCCGAGTATTTT.